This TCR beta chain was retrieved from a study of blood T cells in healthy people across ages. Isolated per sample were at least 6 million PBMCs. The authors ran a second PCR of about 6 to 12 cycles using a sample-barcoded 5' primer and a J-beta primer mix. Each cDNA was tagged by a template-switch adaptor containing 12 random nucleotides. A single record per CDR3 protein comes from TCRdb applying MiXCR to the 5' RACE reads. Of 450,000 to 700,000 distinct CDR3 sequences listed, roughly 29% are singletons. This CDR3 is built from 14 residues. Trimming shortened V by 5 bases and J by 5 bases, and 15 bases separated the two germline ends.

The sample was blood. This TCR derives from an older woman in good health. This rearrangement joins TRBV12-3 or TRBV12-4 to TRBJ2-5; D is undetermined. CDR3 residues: CASSPQIDVETQYF. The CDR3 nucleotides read TGTGCCAGCAGTCCCCAGATAGACGTGGAGACCCAGTACTTC.